This T cell receptor (beta chain) was sequenced in a study of CD8+ T cells in alopecia areata. Background on the study: Tofacitinib ran for 6 to 18 months before 6 months off drug.

Isolated RNA was reverse transcribed into cDNA used as the sequencing template. Only in-frame clones appear in the TCRdb table, and some are missing; sequencing was by immunoSEQ multiplex PCR. The table includes about 90,000 clones, around 47% detected once. Treatment noted: oral pan-JAK inhibitor, 5-10 mg twice daily. CDR3 size: 16 residues. In germline, CDR1 is LNHNV, CDR2 YYDKDF (reference sequence). Losses at the gene ends were 2 bases for V and 4 bases for J; bases not matched to a gene: 6. The sample here was CD8+ T cells sorted from blood, taken at week 24, from a patient treated with tofacitinib. The V gene is TRBV15, the J gene TRBJ2-3, with TRBD1 identical over 10 bases. This TCR was recovered from a human donor with alopecia areata. The CDR3 region is CATSRPGQGQSDTQYF. The CDR3 region has the DNA TGTGCCACCAGCAGACCGGGACAGGGGCAGTCAGATACGCAGTATTTT. Combining the CDR3 with reference TRBV15 and TRBJ2-3 gives the whole variable domain DAMVIQNPRYQVTQFGKPVTLSCSQTLNHNVMYWYQQKSSQAPKLLFHYYDKDFNNEADTPDNFQSRRPNTSFCFLDIRSPGLGDTAMYLCATSRPGQGQSDTQYFGPGTRLTVL.